These T cell receptor beta chains were read from a single sample in a study of cytomegalovirus exposure and HLA in healthy donors. Profiling relied on immunoSEQ multiplex PCR, and the TCRdb table lists in-frame clones only, not all of them. The top ten hold approximately 4% of the sample, which has under 200,000 clones, roughly 78% seen once. Input material: PBMCs. The source of these receptors is a woman in her twenties or thirties in good health and CMV-seropositive. CDR3s include the opening cysteine and the closing phenylalanine or tryptophan. D genes are given only for firm matches. For some rows the clone size is stated as once, few or many, or as a class when expanded; others skip it.

J gene	D gene	clone size	V gene	CDR3 DNA	CDR3 protein
TRBJ2-1	TRBD2	NA	TRBV19	TGTGCCAGTAGTGGGGACAGCGAAGGGACTAGCGACGCAACCTACAATGAGCAGTTCTTC	CASSGDSEGTSDATYNEQFF
TRBJ1-5	NA	NA	TRBV28	TGTGCCAGCAGTTTTGATGCAGGCTTGGGCAATCAGCCCCAGCATTTT	CASSFDAGLGNQPQHF
TRBJ2-7	NA	few	TRBV6-1	TGTGCCAGCAGTAGTCCTGCACAGGGTGTCTACGAGCAGTACTTC	CASSSPAQGVYEQYF
TRBJ2-2	TRBD1	NA	TRBV29-1	TGCAGCGTTTATGGGACAGGGGGCTCCGGGGAGCTGTTTTTT	CSVYGTGGSGELFF
TRBJ2-2	NA	NA	TRBV7-9	TGTTCCAGCAGCTTAGATGGAGGAGTCACCGGGGAGCTGTTTTTT	CSSSLDGGVTGELFF
TRBJ2-1	NA	NA	TRBV4-3	TGCGCCAGCAGCCAACTTAGAGCATCTGAGCAGTTCTTC	CASSQLRASEQFF
TRBJ2-7	TRBD1	NA	TRBV6-5	TGTGCCCCGCAGCCGGGACAGGGATACGAGCAGTACTTC	CAPQPGQGYEQYF
TRBJ1-1	NA	NA	TRBV27	TGTGCCAGCAGTTCGGACAGTTTGAACACTGAAGCTTTCTTT	CASSSDSLNTEAFF
TRBJ1-1	NA	NA	TRBV19	TGTGCCAGTAGGGCAAACACTGAAGCTTTCTTT	CASRANTEAFF
TRBJ2-3	NA	once	TRBV7-6	TGTGCCAGCAGCTTAACTACTAGTCAGTGGTCAGATACGCAGTATTTT	CASSLTTSQWSDTQYF
TRBJ2-7	TRBD1	NA	TRBV4-2	TGTGCCAGCAGCCAAGAGCCAGGGGGCTACGAGCAGTACTTC	CASSQEPGGYEQYF
TRBJ2-2	NA	once	TRBV19	TGTGCCAGTAGTCCACTCACCGGGGAGCTGTTTTTT	CASSPLTGELFF
TRBJ1-2	NA	few	TRBV5-6	TGTGCCAGCAGCTTGACAGACTATGGCTACACCTTC	CASSLTDYGYTF
TRBJ2-1	NA	NA	TRBV9	TGTGCCAGCAGCGTAGCCCCGGGATTCTACAATGAGCAGTTCTTC	CASSVAPGFYNEQFF
TRBJ1-6	TRBD1	few	TRBV7-6	TGTGCCAGCAGCTTAACGGGACAGAATTCACCCCTCCACTTT	CASSLTGQNSPLHF
TRBJ1-4	TRBD1	many	TRBV6-5	TGTGCCAGCAGGAACGGACAGGGTGAAAAACTGTTTTTT	CASRNGQGEKLFF
TRBJ2-2	TRBD2	NA	TRBV12-5	TGTGCTAGTGGTTTGACGGGACTAGCGGGAGGAACCGGGGAGCTGTTTTTT	CASGLTGLAGGTGELFF
TRBJ1-1	TRBD1	few	TRBV5-1	TGCGCCAGCAGCTTCCGGGACAGGGTGAACACTGAAGCTTTCTTT	CASSFRDRVNTEAFF
TRBJ2-3	TRBD2	NA	TRBV5-1	TGCGCCAGCAGCCCAACCGGGCATCTAGCGGGGAAGCCTTTGGAGGATACGCAGTATTTT	CASSPTGHLAGKPLEDTQYF
TRBJ2-7	NA	NA	TRBV10-2	TGCGCCAGCAGTGAGTCGTACGGCAGGGGCTACGAGCAGTACTTC	CASSESYGRGYEQYF
TRBJ1-1	NA	NA	TRBV19	TGTGCCAGTAGTATAGAAGGGGTGAGAAGCACTGAAGCTTTCTTT	CASSIEGVRSTEAFF
TRBJ2-3	NA	NA	TRBV30	TGTGCCTGGAGTCCAGGGCCCGATACGCAGTATTTT	CAWSPGPDTQYF
TRBJ1-6	NA	NA	TRBV5-1	TGCGCCAGCAGCTTGGCTGAGCATTCACCCCTCCACTTT	CASSLAEHSPLHF